What follows are 18 T cell receptor beta chains derived from one specimen sequenced in a study of regulatory T cells in long-lasting Graves disease. Relying on iRepertoire HTBI primers and Arm-PCR of CDR3 regions, the team built TCR beta libraries. MiXCR, run by TCRdb on the multiplex PCR reads, gives a single entry per CDR3 protein. Among 320,000 or so distinct CDR3 sequences listed, over 15% were seen once. Specified time point: newly diagnosed GD, antithyroid drugs for less than 3 months. The TCR library used RNA extracted from PBMCs. Sequencing was performed on peripheral blood mononuclear cells (PBMCs), taken at new diagnosis, from a patient treated with antithyroid drugs. All receptors come from a female donor with Graves disease.

The chain has TRBV2 and TRBJ2-3; TRBD2 matches 8 bases. V was pared by 1 base and J by 3 bases, with 3 bases of the junction left unmatched. The germline gives CDR1 SNHLY, CDR2 FYNNEI. CDR3 length: 15 residues. The CDR3 loop is CASSEVSGTTDTQYF. The DNA for the CDR3 is TGTGCCAGCAGTGAAGTTAGCGGGACTACAGATACGCAGTATTTT.

As for this clonotype: A read error may account for a junction end that differs from germline. This chain uses TRBV7-8 with TRBJ2-1; 10 bases fit TRBD2. CDR1 SGHVS and CDR2 FQNEAQ come from the germline V gene. The CDR3 consists of 15 residues. The CDR3 bases are TGTGCCAGCAGCTTAGGGCTAGCGGGGGTTAATGGGCAGTTCTTC. Amino acids: CASSLGLAGVNGQFF. The full variable domain, rest sourced from reference TRBV7-8 and TRBJ2-1, is GAGVSQSPRYKVAKRGQDVALRCDPISGHVSLFWYQQALGQGPEFLTYFQNEAQLDKSGLPSDRFFAERPEGSVSTLKIQRTQQEDSAVYLCASSLGLAGVNGQFFGPGTRLTVL.

This clonotype has at least ten counts. This chain links TRBV27 with TRBJ2-1, with a possible D match to TRBD1 (5 bases). The CDR3 totals 19 residues. V was cut by 5 bases and J by 9 bases, with 32 bases left in between. Germline CDR1 reads MNHEY; CDR2 reads SMNVEV (reference sequence). CDR3: CASSHLSQGIANQRGEQFF. The DNA of the CDR3 is TGTGCCAGCAGTCATCTCAGCCAGGGAATCGCAAATCAAAGGGGTGAGCAGTTCTTC.

This clonotype was seen many times. The rearrangement joins TRBV9 to TRBJ2-7; D may correspond to TRBD1 or TRBD2 (5 bases each). The V and J ends lost 4 bases and 3 bases respectively, with 14 bases between them. This CDR3 is 14 amino acids long. Germline CDR1 and CDR2: SGDLS and YYNGEE. The CDR3 region has the DNA TGTGCCAGCAGCATCTCCGGGACGGACTACGAGCAGTACTTC. This translates into CASSISGTDYEQYF.

The rearrangement uses TRBV30 and TRBJ2-2, with 14 bases lining up with TRBD2. The germline V gene has CDR1 GTSNPN and CDR2 SVGIG (reference sequence). Trimming removed 6 bases from V and 6 bases from J; junction bases left unmatched: 18. The CDR3 length is 19 residues. The CDR3 nucleotides are TGTGCCTGTAGTCCGGGACAGGGGGCGACTAGCGGGAGGGCCGGGGAGCTGTTTTTT. It yields the protein CACSPGQGATSGRAGELFF.

In its sample, this clonotype was seen a few times. The chain joins TRBV18 to TRBJ2-5, with a weak D call TRBD1 (5 bases). CDR1 and CDR2 from the germline V gene are KGHSH and LQKENI. The CDR3 is made up of 15 amino acids. V gave up 3 bases and J gave up 0 bases, with 11 bases separating them. Here the CDR3 reads CASSPLREDQETQYF. The CDR3 nucleotides read TGTGCCAGCTCACCCCTCAGGGAAGACCAAGAGACCCAGTACTTC. Variable domain in full (rest from reference TRBV18 and TRBJ2-5): NAGVMQNPRHLVRRRGQEARLRCSPMKGHSHVYWYRQLPEEGLKFMVYLQKENIIDESGMPKERFSAEFPKEGPSILRIQQVVRGDSAAYFCASSPLREDQETQYFGPGTRLLVL.

The table lists this clonotype with many counts. The CDR3 nucleotides read TGTGCCAGCAGCCAGGGACCCATGCGGGAAGCTTTCTTT. Protein product: CASSQGPMREAFF. The chain is built from TRBV11-3 and TRBJ1-1, with D possibly being TRBD1 (5 bases). The CDR3 is made up of 13 amino acids. The V gene lost 5 bases and the J gene lost 8 bases, with 15 bases spanning the gap. Per germline, CDR1 SGHNT and CDR2 YENEEA.

This clonotype was seen ten or more times. This chain joins TRBV19 and TRBJ2-3; 7 nucleotides align to TRBD1. Germline values: CDR1 LNHDA, CDR2 SQIVND (reference sequence). V lost 5 bases to trimming and J lost 3 bases; unmatched junction nucleotides: 11. This CDR3 region has 16 residues. The CDR3 reads CASSQRLTGWTDTQYF. The CDR3 nucleotides read TGTGCCAGTAGTCAACGATTGACAGGGTGGACAGATACGCAGTATTTT.

This clonotype was seen many times. This chain links TRBV6-9 with TRBJ1-1; TRBD1 might be the D (6 bases). Germline assignment: CDR1 MNHGY and CDR2 SVAAGI. This CDR3 contains 14 residues. Trimming removed 3 bases at V and 5 bases at J, with 13 bases between. The CDR3 DNA follows: TGTGCCAGCAGTTACTCCGGCAGGGGAACTGAAGCTTTCTTT. Its protein product is CASSYSGRGTEAFF.

This clonotype occurred many times. This chain joins TRBV6-1 and TRBJ2-1; 8 bases map to TRBD2. The CDR3 is made up of 15 amino acids. Germline trimming cut 7 bases from V and 5 bases from J; bases unmatched to any gene: 10. The germline gives CDR1 MNHNS, CDR2 SASEGT. The CDR3 nucleotides read TGTGCCAGCACTTCAAGCGGGAGAATCGACAATGAGCAGTTCTTC. This gives the protein CASTSSGRIDNEQFF.

The chain is built from TRBV7-2 and TRBJ2-4; a weak D match, TRBD1 (6 bases). CDR1 SGHTA and CDR2 FQGNSA come from the germline V gene. Trimming took off 5 bases at V and 9 bases at J, with 20 bases between the two ends. The CDR3 has 15 amino acids. The CDR3 DNA reads TGTGCCAGCAGCACCACCTTGACAGGCTTAGCCATTCAGTACTTC. It translates to CASSTTLTGLAIQYF.

The sample holds a few counts of this clonotype. The V call is TRBV14, the J call TRBJ2-3; D is uncertain. This CDR3 region has 14 residues. V was cut by 2 bases and J by 1 base, with 7 bases left in between. Germline assignment: CDR1 SGHDN and CDR2 FVKESK. The CDR3 DNA follows: TGTGCCAGCAGCCAATGGCCAGGCACAGATACGCAGTATTTT. As protein: CASSQWPGTDTQYF.

The sample holds many counts of this clonotype. The gene calls are TRBV12-3 or TRBV12-4 and TRBJ2-5; maybe TRBD2 (5 bases). Trimming pared 3 bases from V and 6 bases from J, leaving 11 bases between. This CDR3 is built from 13 residues. CDR3 coding DNA: TGTGCCAGCAGTTTCGAAGAGCGGCAGACCCAGTACTTC. Residues: CASSFEERQTQYF.

This clonotype came up many times. The chain has TRBV29-1 and TRBJ2-5; D perhaps matches TRBD1 (7 bases). CDR1 SQVTM and CDR2 ANQGSEA come from the germline V gene. CDR3 length: 12 amino acids. Trimming shortened V by 4 bases and J by 5 bases, and 11 bases separated the two germline ends. The CDR3 protein is CSVGRGRETQYF. DNA of the CDR3: TGCAGCGTTGGGAGGGGGCGGGAGACCCAGTACTTC.

This clonotype appeared a few times. J is TRBJ2-2 and V is TRBV3-1; 7 bases match TRBD2. CDR3 length: 16 residues. J lost 4 bases, V lost 1 base, and 6 bases had no gene match. The V gene's germline CDR1 is LGHDT and CDR2 YNNKEL (reference sequence). CDR3 DNA sequence: TGTGCCAGCAGCCAAGTTTCCTGGGAGGGCACCGGGGAGCTGTTTTTT. This codes for CASSQVSWEGTGELFF. The whole variable domain, filled in from reference TRBV3-1 and TRBJ2-2, reads DTAVSQTPKYLVTQMGNDKSIKCEQNLGHDTMYWYKQDSKKFLKIMFSYNNKELIINETVPNRFSPKSPDKAHLNLHINSLELGDSAVYFCASSQVSWEGTGELFFGEGSRLTVL.

V gene TRBV18 combines with J gene TRBJ1-2; 8 nucleotides line up with TRBD1. Germline CDR1 is KGHSH and CDR2 is LQKENI. The CDR3 extends over 17 amino acids. Trimming took 2 bases from V and 2 from J; bases not matched to a gene: 10. CDR3 sequence: CASSPNSGTGINYGYTF. The DNA for the CDR3 is TGTGCCAGCTCACCAAACTCCGGGACAGGAATAAACTATGGCTACACCTTC.

This clonotype was detected ten times or more. CDR3 in DNA: TGCAGTGCTAATGCGATGGGACTAGCGGGAGGGGCCGAGCAGTACTTC. Its protein product is CSANAMGLAGGAEQYF. The V and J genes are TRBV20-1 and TRBJ2-7, with TRBD2 identical over 16 bases. The germline CDR1 and CDR2 sequences are DFQATT and SNEGSKA (reference sequence). The CDR3 totals 16 residues. V lost 4 bases, J lost 6 bases, and 9 bases stayed unmatched.

CDR3 residues: CASSRRGQGYNEQFF. The CDR3 nucleotides are TGTGCCAGCAGCCGAAGGGGACAGGGTTACAATGAGCAGTTCTTC. The chain carries TRBV5-8 and TRBJ2-1; 9 bases align to TRBD1. V gave up 4 bases and J gave up 4 bases; unmatched junction bases: 6. CDR1 SGHTS and CDR2 YDEGEE come from the germline V gene. This CDR3 is 15 amino acids long.